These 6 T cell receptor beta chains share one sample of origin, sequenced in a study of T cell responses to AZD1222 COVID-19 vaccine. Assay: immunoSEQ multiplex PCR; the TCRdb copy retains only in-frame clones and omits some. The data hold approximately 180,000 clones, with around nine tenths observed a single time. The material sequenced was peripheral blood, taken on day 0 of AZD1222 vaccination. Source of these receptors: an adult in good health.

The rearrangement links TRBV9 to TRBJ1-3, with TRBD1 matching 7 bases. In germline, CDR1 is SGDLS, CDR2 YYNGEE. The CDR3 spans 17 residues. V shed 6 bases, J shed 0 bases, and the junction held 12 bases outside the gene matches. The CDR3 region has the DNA TGTGCCAGCACCCCTTCCGGGACAGCCAGCTCTGGAAACACCATATATTTT. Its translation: CASTPSGTASSGNTIYF.

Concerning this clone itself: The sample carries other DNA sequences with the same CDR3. CDR3 sequence: CASSVGGRTEAFF. CDR3 DNA sequence: TGTGCCAGCAGCGTAGGCGGGCGCACTGAAGCTTTCTTT. The chain couples TRBV9 to TRBJ1-1; D not resolved. The CDR3 length is 13 residues. Trimming left V 0 bases short and J 4 bases short, with 7 bases between. Germline V lookup: CDR1 SGDLS, CDR2 YYNGEE.

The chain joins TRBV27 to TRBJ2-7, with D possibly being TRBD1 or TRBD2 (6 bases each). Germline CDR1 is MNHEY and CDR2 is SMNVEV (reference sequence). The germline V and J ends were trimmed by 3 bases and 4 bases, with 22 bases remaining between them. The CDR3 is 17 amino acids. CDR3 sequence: CASSFQPKGGGKYEQYF. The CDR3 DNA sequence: TGTGCCAGCAGTTTTCAGCCGAAGGGGGGCGGGAAGTACGAGCAGTACTTC.

CDR3 residues: CASSPSGQAQETQYF. The DNA of the CDR3 is TGTGCCAGCAGCCCAAGTGGGCAAGCTCAAGAGACCCAGTACTTC. The chain is built from TRBV27 and TRBJ2-5, with no clear D. Germline lookup yields CDR1 MNHEY and CDR2 SMNVEV (reference sequence). Trimming shortened V by 6 bases and J by 2 bases, and 16 bases separated the two germline ends. The CDR3 has 15 residues.

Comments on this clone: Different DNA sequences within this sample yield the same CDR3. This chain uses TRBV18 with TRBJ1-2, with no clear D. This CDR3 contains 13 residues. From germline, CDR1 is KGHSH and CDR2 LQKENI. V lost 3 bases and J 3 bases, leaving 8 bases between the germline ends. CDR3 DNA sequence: TGTGCCAGCTCACCGGGGTCGGACTATGGCTACACCTTC. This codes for CASSPGSDYGYTF.

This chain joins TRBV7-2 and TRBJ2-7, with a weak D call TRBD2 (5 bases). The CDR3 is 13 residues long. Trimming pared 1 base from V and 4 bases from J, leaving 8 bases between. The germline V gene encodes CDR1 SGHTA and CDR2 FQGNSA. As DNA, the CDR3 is TGTGCCAGCAGCTTAGTGTGGGAGTACGAGCAGTACTTC. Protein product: CASSLVWEYEQYF.